Sequencing of this TCR beta chain was carried out in a study of shared clonotypes between healthy human individuals. Study-wide background: Donors had three CD4 naive, three CD4 memory, two CD8 naive and one CD8 memory plate apiece. Points from the study as a whole: Larger richness was generally estimated for naive than memory subsets.

From CD4+ cells came CD45RA+ naive and CD45RA-negative memory subsets. Sequencing was performed with immunoSEQ multiplex PCR; in TCRdb, only in-frame clones are kept and a portion is missing. This sample has roughly 2 million clones, with 90% to 95% found just once. Germline V gives CDR1 MDHEN, CDR2 SYDVKM. The CDR3 runs 15 residues. Trimming shortened V by 3 bases and J by 3 bases, and 12 bases separated the two germline ends. As to this clone: As yet, its antigen is unknown.

The TCR sequence derives from a man between 18 and 29 years old in good health. Source material: naive CD4+ T cells sorted from blood. Subset in this sample: CD45RA+ positively selected. The chain recombines TRBV28 with TRBJ1-5; D is unresolved. The CDR3 sequence is CASSLNKAYNQPQHF. DNA of the CDR3: TGTGCCAGCAGTTTGAACAAGGCATACAATCAGCCCCAGCATTTT.